This T cell receptor beta chain was captured by sequencing in a study of CD4 T cells in relation to SARS-CoV-2 and coronaviruses. V lost 2 bases and J 8 bases, leaving 11 bases between the germline ends. The CDR3 runs to 13 residues. Notes on this clone: Its antigen is not identified.

Unexposed donor CD4+ T cells date from about 2011-2018, before the COVID-19 pandemic. CD4+ T cells were isolated from the cells after more than nine days of culture. Clones were read by immunoSEQ multiplex PCR, and TCRdb kept only the in-frame ones, dropping some. The data show 25,000 or so clones, about three quarters seen once. This sequence originates from a human donor in good health. Sequencing was performed on CD4+ T cells from PBMCs, cultured in vitro. The rearrangement joins TRBV12-3 or TRBV12-4 to TRBJ2-3; D is undetermined. CDR3: CASSLLTQGTQYF. The CDR3 DNA reads TGTGCCAGCAGTTTACTGACCCAAGGTACGCAGTATTTT.